These 7 T cell receptor beta chains were sequenced from one sample in a study of T-cell memory formation after mild COVID-19. Via MiXCR, TCRdb re-called the 5' RACE reads, giving one row per CDR3 protein. The sample holds 550,000 to 700,000 distinct CDR3 sequences, 15% to 20% seen once. The sample comprised PBMCs or a T cell subset sorted from them (not recorded which). The receptors shown here come from an adult woman who had mild COVID-19 (a few samples of this study predate the infection). Cell type and time point are not known.

This clonotype occurred a few times. This chain connects TRBV6-2 or TRBV6-3 to TRBJ1-2, with TRBD1 as a possible D gene (5 bases). The CDR3 is 13 residues long. The V gene lost 5 bases and the J gene lost 5 bases, with 12 bases spanning the gap. Germline-derived CDR1 and CDR2 are MNHEY and SVGEGT. CDR3 loop: CASSVTDDYGYTF. The DNA for the CDR3 is TGTGCCAGCAGTGTGACAGACGATTATGGCTACACCTTC.

This clonotype was seen repeatedly, ten times or more. The genes are TRBV5-1 and TRBJ1-1; TRBD1 agrees at 9 bases. CDR1 and CDR2 (germline): SGHRS, YFSETQ. This CDR3 region has 17 residues. Trimming took 0 bases from V and 0 from J; bases not matched to a gene: 6. This chain's CDR3 is CASSLGGQGFMNTEAFF. The DNA for the CDR3 is TGCGCCAGCAGCTTGGGGGGACAGGGCTTCATGAACACTGAAGCTTTCTTT.

J is TRBJ2-1 and V is TRBV7-2; D might be TRBD2 (6 bases). CDR3 length: 15 residues. Germline assignment: CDR1 SGHTA and CDR2 FQGNSA. V gave up 5 bases and J gave up 8 bases, with 19 bases separating them. The CDR3 sequence is CASSPGTWYGHEQFF. CDR3 nucleotide sequence: TGTGCCAGCAGCCCCGGGACTTGGTACGGTCATGAGCAGTTCTTC.

V is TRBV12-3 or TRBV12-4 and J is TRBJ2-2; 8 bases are shared with TRBD1. This CDR3 has 16 residues. V gave up 3 bases and J gave up 5 bases; unmatched junction bases: 8. The CDR3 nucleotides read TGTGCCAGCAGTTTTGCCGGACAGGGTTTAACCGGGGAGCTGTTTTTT. It is translated as CASSFAGQGLTGELFF.

A few counts support this clonotype. The rearrangement links TRBV13 to TRBJ2-3; the match to TRBD2 covers 16 bases. Trimming took 3 bases from V and 0 from J; bases not matched to a gene: 3. Germline lookup yields CDR1 PRHDT and CDR2 FYEKMQ (reference sequence). The CDR3 sequence is 18 residues long. DNA of the CDR3: TGTGCCAGCAGCTTCCAGGGACTAGCGGGGGGGAGCACAGATACGCAGTATTTT. This encodes CASSFQGLAGGSTDTQYF.

This clonotype was recorded a few times. This rearrangement joins TRBV5-1 to TRBJ2-7; D may be TRBD2 (5 bases). Germline loops: CDR1 SGHRS, CDR2 YFSETQ. V lost 0 bases, J lost 3 bases, and 10 bases lay in between. The CDR3 spans 14 residues. CDR3 loop: CASSLGGAFYEQYF. As DNA, the CDR3 is TGCGCCAGCAGCTTGGGGGGAGCCTTCTACGAGCAGTACTTC.

V usage is TRBV6-6 and J usage is TRBJ2-7; 10 nucleotides align to TRBD1. Germline CDR1 and CDR2: MNHNY and SVGAGI (reference sequence). CDR3 length: 15 amino acids. Losses at the gene ends were 7 bases for V and 1 base for J; bases not matched to a gene: 7. The CDR3 sequence is CASKDRDRGSYEQYF. The DNA of the CDR3 is TGTGCCAGCAAAGACCGGGACAGGGGATCCTACGAGCAGTACTTC.